This T cell receptor (beta chain) was retrieved from a study of cytomegalovirus exposure and HLA in healthy donors. This CDR3 is 15 amino acids long. J gave up 3 bases and V 5 bases, and 1 base lay outside the gene matches. The germline V gene encodes CDR1 MNHNS and CDR2 SASEGT. PCR employed 60 Vbeta and 13 Jbeta primers. Clones were sequenced by immunoSEQ multiplex PCR, and TCRdb holds only the in-frame ones, with some missing. This sample yields under 250,000 clones, of which over 60% are seen a single time; 1.5% to 2% belongs to the top ten. This receptor was identified in a male donor in good health and CMV-seronegative. The chain combines TRBV6-1 with TRBJ2-2, with 12 bases lining up with TRBD2. The sequencing input was PBMCs. CDR3 in amino acids: CASSRLAGDTGELFF. The CDR3 nucleotides read TGTGCCAGCAGTCGACTAGCGGGAGACACCGGGGAGCTGTTTTTT.